A selection of T cell receptor beta chains follows, all from one sample in a study of blood T cell repertoires in COVID-19. The assay was immunoSEQ multiplex PCR, and TCRdb's table has in-frame clones only and misses some. Counted here are some 100,000 clones, 82% occurring once; the ten biggest clones make up around 7%. Sequencing used peripheral blood. The origin of the receptors is a man in his fifties or sixties with active or convalescent COVID-19. The CDR3 runs from the conserved cysteine through the conserved F or W. The D gene is left open where the match is weak.

D: -
J: TRBJ2-7
V: TRBV27
CDR3: CASSSTGYEQYF

D: -
J: TRBJ1-5
V: TRBV19
CDR3: CASADYYSNQPQHF

D: -
J: TRBJ2-7
V: TRBV14
CDR3: CASSQGVFPAYEQYF

D: -
J: TRBJ1-2
V: TRBV20-1
CDR3: CSASRSDYGYTF

D: TRBD1
J: TRBJ1-5
V: TRBV10-3
CDR3: CAINAGQDQPQHF

D: TRBD2
J: TRBJ2-1
V: TRBV9
CDR3: CASSVSGGWNEQFF

D: TRBD2
J: TRBJ2-3
V: TRBV6-4
CDR3: CASSPGGSTDTQYF

D: TRBD1
J: TRBJ2-1
V: TRBV6-1
CDR3: CASSEPGQGYNEQFF

D: -
J: TRBJ1-5
V: TRBV7-2
CDR3: CASSSSSGFNQPQHF

D: -
J: TRBJ1-6
V: TRBV9
CDR3: CASTGGGSTSSPLHF

D: -
J: TRBJ2-2
V: TRBV7-2
CDR3: CASSPQGTGPGELFF

D: TRBD1
J: TRBJ1-2
V: TRBV7-2
CDR3: CASSPPYWDRVVSKYGYTF

D: -
J: TRBJ1-3
V: TRBV6-5
CDR3: CASSPTDSGNTIYF

D: -
J: TRBJ2-2
V: TRBV10-3
CDR3: CAISESGQNTGELFF

D: TRBD1
J: TRBJ2-5
V: TRBV19
CDR3: CATTGQGWGETQYF

D: TRBD1
J: TRBJ2-5
V: TRBV12-3/TRBV12-4
CDR3: CASSRQGMETQYF

D: TRBD1
J: TRBJ2-5
V: TRBV29-1
CDR3: CSVTGQSQETQYF

D: TRBD1
J: TRBJ1-1
V: TRBV15
CDR3: CATSTRQGPNTEAFF

D: -
J: TRBJ2-7
V: TRBV11-2
CDR3: CASSLGQDSYEQYF

D: -
J: TRBJ2-3
V: TRBV5-1
CDR3: CASSLFPGTPDTQYF

D: -
J: TRBJ2-2
V: TRBV5-1
CDR3: CASSVERVGQRTGELFF

D: -
J: TRBJ1-1
V: TRBV5-1
CDR3: CASSLARVRDEAFF

D: -
J: TRBJ2-3
V: TRBV3-1/TRBV3-2
CDR3: CASSEGTGTDTQYF

D: TRBD1
J: TRBJ1-2
V: TRBV6-5
CDR3: CASLSGQGSNYGYTF

D: -
J: TRBJ2-5
V: TRBV10-3
CDR3: CAISQDYETQYF

D: TRBD2
J: TRBJ2-7
V: TRBV7-8
CDR3: CASSLGPSGLYEQYF

D: TRBD1
J: TRBJ2-5
V: TRBV19
CDR3: CASSIGQGRETQYF

D: -
J: TRBJ2-3
V: TRBV3-1/TRBV3-2
CDR3: CASSQVTDTQYF

D: TRBD1
J: TRBJ1-5
V: TRBV3-1/TRBV3-2
CDR3: CASSPQGAGDQPQHF

D: TRBD2
J: TRBJ2-3
V: TRBV11-2
CDR3: CASSDSLAGRTDTQYF

D: -
J: TRBJ2-4
V: TRBV3-1/TRBV3-2
CDR3: CASSQSNIQYF

D: TRBD1
J: TRBJ2-3
V: TRBV7-9
CDR3: CASSFNDRGDTQYF

D: -
J: TRBJ2-6
V: TRBV9
CDR3: CASSVGALRSGANVLTF

D: -
J: TRBJ1-5
V: TRBV19
CDR3: CASSIAGLGQPQHF

D: -
J: TRBJ1-1
V: TRBV5-1
CDR3: CASSTGGPNTEAFF

D: -
J: TRBJ2-7
V: TRBV2
CDR3: CASMKYITSYEQYF

D: TRBD1
J: TRBJ1-3
V: TRBV7-8
CDR3: CASSLRTGGNTIYF

D: -
J: TRBJ2-5
V: TRBV19
CDR3: CASSKGGRGKIPQYF

D: -
J: TRBJ2-5
V: TRBV5-1
CDR3: CASSFDSPETQYF

D: -
J: TRBJ2-2
V: TRBV25-1
CDR3: CASSESEINTGELFF

D: -
J: TRBJ1-1
V: TRBV3-1/TRBV3-2
CDR3: CASSQEVTANTEAFF

D: -
J: TRBJ2-7
V: TRBV10-3
CDR3: CAIQGSSYEQYF

D: -
J: TRBJ2-7
V: TRBV9
CDR3: CASSVEAGDTYEQYF

D: TRBD2
J: TRBJ2-2
V: TRBV5-1
CDR3: CASSLRGGDPRELFF

D: -
J: TRBJ1-4
V: TRBV2
CDR3: CASIGVGGEKLFF

D: TRBD2
J: TRBJ2-3
V: TRBV7-2
CDR3: CASSPRLAGGADTQYF

D: -
J: TRBJ1-5
V: TRBV18
CDR3: CASSPWEGQPQHF

D: -
J: TRBJ2-7
V: TRBV7-9
CDR3: CASSPRGAPSYEQYF

D: -
J: TRBJ1-1
V: TRBV6-4
CDR3: CASRQGPMNTEAFF

D: TRBD1
J: TRBJ1-6
V: TRBV5-8
CDR3: CASSWTGGFTPLHF

D: -
J: TRBJ1-2
V: TRBV5-6
CDR3: CASSPGVPDGYTF

D: TRBD1
J: TRBJ1-3
V: TRBV2
CDR3: CASSEIGQGWNTIYF

D: -
J: TRBJ1-5
V: TRBV4-2
CDR3: CASSQERGGNQPQHF

D: TRBD2
J: TRBJ2-7
V: TRBV4-3
CDR3: CASSQGGSGAYEQYF

D: -
J: TRBJ1-2
V: TRBV24-1
CDR3: CATSDLQGSHYTF

D: -
J: TRBJ2-2
V: TRBV10-2
CDR3: CASSESPSGELFF

D: -
J: TRBJ1-5
V: TRBV5-6
CDR3: CASSRVGGPQHF

D: TRBD1
J: TRBJ2-1
V: TRBV7-2
CDR3: CASSLAPGQGVNEQFF

D: -
J: TRBJ2-5
V: TRBV5-8
CDR3: CASSLGGLVQETQYF

D: TRBD1
J: TRBJ2-6
V: TRBV6-1
CDR3: CASSAPGQGSGANVLTF